These 17 T cell receptor beta chains were sequenced from one sample in a study of T-cell memory formation after mild COVID-19. Using its own MiXCR run on the 5' RACE reads, TCRdb lists one record per CDR3 protein. This table has fewer than 50,000 distinct CDR3 sequences, less than 9.5% appearing once. What was sequenced was PBMCs or a T cell subset sorted from them (not recorded which). These receptor sequences come from an adult woman who had mild COVID-19 (a few samples of this study predate the infection). Cell type and time point are not known.

This clonotype was detected only a few times. V and J are TRBV30 and TRBJ2-3; TRBD2 aligns across 7 bases. The CDR3 spans 16 residues. Looked up from germline, CDR1 is GTSNPN and CDR2 is SVGIG (reference sequence). With 0 bases clipped from V and 3 bases from J, the junction kept 9 bases outside the gene matches. CDR3 sequence (DNA): TGTGCCTGGAGTGTGGCGCCCAGCGGGGTAACAGATACGCAGTATTTT. As protein: CAWSVAPSGVTDTQYF.

This clonotype has just a few counts. V gene TRBV4-3 combines with J gene TRBJ2-5; no definite D call. Per germline, CDR1 LGHNA and CDR2 YSLEER. Trimming stripped 1 base from V and 0 bases from J, with 6 bases between. The CDR3 sequence is 14 residues long. The CDR3 loop reads CASSQGVYQETQYF. CDR3 nucleotide sequence: TGCGCCAGCAGCCAAGGGGTGTACCAAGAGACCCAGTACTTC.

This chain joins TRBV11-3 and TRBJ2-1; D ambiguous. The germline V gene has CDR1 SGHNT and CDR2 YENEEA. The CDR3 consists of 15 residues. Trimming pared 5 bases from V and 2 bases from J, leaving 13 bases between. The CDR3 DNA reads as TGTGCCAGCAGCCCTATTCAGAACCCCTACAATGAGCAGTTCTTC. Protein product: CASSPIQNPYNEQFF.

This clonotype was picked up a small number of times. The chain employs TRBV20-1 and TRBJ2-7; TRBD2 aligns across 10 bases. There are 14 residues in the CDR3. The germline CDR1 and CDR2 sequences are DFQATT and SNEGSKA (reference sequence). With V trimmed by 5 bases and J by 1 base, 5 bases remained unmatched. The CDR3 DNA follows: TGCAGTGCTCCCGGACTAGCGGCATCCTACGAGCAGTACTTC. Its translation is CSAPGLAASYEQYF.

This clonotype is medium-sized. The genes are TRBV20-1 and TRBJ2-1; 14 bases align to TRBD2. V was clipped by 6 bases and J by 0 bases; unmatched bases: 7. Germline CDR1 DFQATT, CDR2 SNEGSKA (reference sequence). CDR3 length: 17 residues. CDR3 DNA sequence: TGCAGTGCAAAGGGACTAGCGGGAGTGATCTCCTACAATGAGCAGTTCTTC. It translates to CSAKGLAGVISYNEQFF.

Written as DNA, the CDR3 is TGTGCCAGCAGTGTCTTACAGGGGGAAGAGACCCAGTACTTC. It codes for CASSVLQGEETQYF. J is TRBJ2-5 and V is TRBV6-4; 8 bases line up with TRBD1. This CDR3 comprises 14 residues. Germline CDR1 reads MRHNA; CDR2 reads SNTAGT. V trimming: 4 bases; J trimming: 3 bases; junction bases outside the gene matches: 4.

This clonotype has a handful of counts. The chain links TRBV6-1 to TRBJ1-2; D is unclear. Trimming pared 1 base from V and 3 bases from J, leaving 3 bases between. Per the germline V gene, CDR1 is MNHNS and CDR2 is SASEGT. The CDR3 length is 12 residues. This CDR3 reads CASSEGYYGYTF. CDR3 DNA: TGTGCCAGCAGTGAAGGTTACTATGGCTACACCTTC.

The rearrangement links TRBV6-4 to TRBJ2-1; D may be TRBD2 (5 bases). The V end was cut by 0 bases, the J end by 1 base, with 7 bases between. Looked up from germline, CDR1 is MRHNA and CDR2 is SNTAGT. This CDR3 spans 15 amino acids. CDR3 sequence reads: CASSDSAGSYNEQFF. DNA for the CDR3: TGTGCCAGCAGTGACTCGGCGGGTTCCTACAATGAGCAGTTCTTC.

This clonotype showed up many times. The chain is built from TRBV2 and TRBJ2-5; D gene ambiguous. The ends were cut back, 6 bases at V and 2 bases at J, with 7 bases in the middle. The CDR3 covers 12 residues. CDR1 is SNHLY, CDR2 FYNNEI, per germline. The CDR3 nucleotides read TGTGCCAGCAGGACCTGGCAAGAGACCCAGTACTTC. As protein: CASRTWQETQYF.

The genes are TRBV5-1 and TRBJ1-4; TRBD1 matches 8 bases. V was clipped by 3 bases and J by 0 bases; unmatched bases: 4. The CDR3 is made up of 16 amino acids. Germline-derived CDR1 and CDR2 are SGHRS and YFSETQ. CDR3 protein: CASSYQGAATNEKLFF. CDR3 DNA: TGCGCCAGCAGCTACCAGGGGGCCGCAACTAATGAAAAACTGTTTTTT. Combining the CDR3 with reference TRBV5-1 and TRBJ1-4 gives the whole variable domain KAGVTQTPRYLIKTRGQQVTLSCSPISGHRSVSWYQQTPGQGLQFLFEYFSETQRNKGNFPGRFSGRQFSNSRSEMNVSTLELGDSALYLCASSYQGAATNEKLFFGSGTQLSVL.

This clonotype was observed a handful of times. The chain links TRBV6-2 or TRBV6-3 to TRBJ2-7, with a possible D match to TRBD2 (5 bases). The V end was cut by 6 bases, the J end by 3 bases, with 18 bases between. Germline-derived CDR1 and CDR2 are MNHEY and SVGEGT. The CDR3 spans 15 residues. The CDR3, as DNA: TGTGCCAGCAGCCCGTGGCGGGTGACCTTCTACGAGCAGTACTTC. Its protein product is CASSPWRVTFYEQYF.

This clonotype appeared many times. J is TRBJ1-2 and V is TRBV6-5, with 7 bases fitting TRBD1. Germline-derived CDR1 and CDR2 are MNHEY and SVGAGI. The CDR3 runs 14 residues. With 5 bases clipped from V and 5 bases from J, the junction kept 8 bases outside the gene matches. CDR3 region: CASSRTGTVYGYTF. CDR3 DNA sequence: TGTGCCAGCAGTCGTACCGGGACAGTGTATGGCTACACCTTC.

The table lists this clonotype with many counts. V usage is TRBV27 and J usage is TRBJ2-1; 9 bases agree with TRBD2. CDR1 is MNHEY and CDR2 is SMNVEV in the germline V gene (reference sequence). V gave up 8 bases and J gave up 6 bases; unmatched junction bases: 14. The CDR3 runs 16 residues. The CDR3 loop reads CASSRRGSGRGNEQFF. In nucleotides, the CDR3 is TGTGCCAGCTCTCGGAGGGGTAGCGGGAGAGGCAATGAGCAGTTCTTC.

This clonotype was observed at least ten times. The chain's CDR3 is CASSKRDGYGYTF. The DNA for the CDR3 is TGTGCCAGCAGTAAACGGGACGGCTATGGCTACACCTTC. This chain connects TRBV6-5 to TRBJ1-2; D possibly corresponds to TRBD1 (5 bases). Trimming removed 5 bases at V and 4 bases at J, with 11 bases between. The CDR3 length is 13 residues. CDR1 MNHEY and CDR2 SVGAGI come from the germline V gene.

This clonotype was observed a few times. The CDR3 spells CAWSLTGNTEAFF. The CDR3 DNA reads TGTGCCTGGAGTTTGACGGGGAACACTGAAGCTTTCTTT. This chain uses TRBV30 with TRBJ1-1; no clear D gene. Germline values: CDR1 GTSNPN, CDR2 SVGIG (reference sequence). The V and J ends lost 2 bases and 1 base respectively, with 8 bases between them. This CDR3 has 13 residues.

This clonotype was seen a handful of times. V and J are TRBV6-2 or TRBV6-3 and TRBJ1-1; D is perhaps TRBD1 (6 bases). The CDR3 sequence is 16 residues long. The V and J ends lost 0 bases and 3 bases respectively, with 14 bases between them. Germline values: CDR1 MNHEY, CDR2 SVGEGT. The CDR3 is CASSYSGLPGDTEAFF. As DNA, the CDR3 is TGTGCCAGCAGTTACTCGGGACTTCCAGGGGACACTGAAGCTTTCTTT.

This clonotype was counted many times. The chain links TRBV7-2 to TRBJ2-7; 8 bases are a match to TRBD2. With 2 bases clipped from V and 0 bases from J, the junction kept 9 bases outside the gene matches. Germline loops: CDR1 SGHTA, CDR2 FQGNSA. The CDR3 length is 17 residues. The CDR3 here is CASSLSRAGGLSYEQYF. Written as DNA, the CDR3 is TGTGCCAGCAGCTTAAGCAGGGCGGGAGGTCTCTCCTACGAGCAGTACTTC. Looking up the rest from reference TRBV7-2 and TRBJ2-7 gives the full variable domain: GAGVSQSPSNKVTEKGKDVELRCDPISGHTALYWYRQSLGQGLEFLIYFQGNSAPDKSGLPSDRFSAERTGGSVSTLTIQRTQQEDSAVYLCASSLSRAGGLSYEQYFGPGTRLTVT.